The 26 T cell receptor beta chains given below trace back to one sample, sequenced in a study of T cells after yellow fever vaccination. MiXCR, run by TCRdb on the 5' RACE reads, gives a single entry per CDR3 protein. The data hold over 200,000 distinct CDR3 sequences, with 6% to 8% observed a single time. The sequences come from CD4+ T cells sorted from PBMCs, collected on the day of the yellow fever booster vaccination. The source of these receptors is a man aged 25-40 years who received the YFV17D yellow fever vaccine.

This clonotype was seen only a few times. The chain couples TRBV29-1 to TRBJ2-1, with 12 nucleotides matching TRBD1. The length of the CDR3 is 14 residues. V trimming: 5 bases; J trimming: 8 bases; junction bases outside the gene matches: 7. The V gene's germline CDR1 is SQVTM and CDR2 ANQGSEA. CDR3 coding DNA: TGCAGCGTTAAGAGGGGGACAGGGGGCTATGAGCAGTTCTTC. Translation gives CSVKRGTGGYEQFF.

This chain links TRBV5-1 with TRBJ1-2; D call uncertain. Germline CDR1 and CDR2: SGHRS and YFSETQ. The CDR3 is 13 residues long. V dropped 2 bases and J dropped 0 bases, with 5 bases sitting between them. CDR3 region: CASSFQTNYGYTF. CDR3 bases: TGCGCCAGCAGCTTTCAAACTAACTATGGCTACACCTTC.

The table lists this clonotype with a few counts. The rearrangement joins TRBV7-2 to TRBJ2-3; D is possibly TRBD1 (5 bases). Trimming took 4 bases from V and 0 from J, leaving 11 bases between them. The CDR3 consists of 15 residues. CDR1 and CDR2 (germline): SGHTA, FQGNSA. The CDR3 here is CASSYWTTSTDTQYF. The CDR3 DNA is TGTGCCAGCAGCTATTGGACAACTAGCACAGATACGCAGTATTTT.

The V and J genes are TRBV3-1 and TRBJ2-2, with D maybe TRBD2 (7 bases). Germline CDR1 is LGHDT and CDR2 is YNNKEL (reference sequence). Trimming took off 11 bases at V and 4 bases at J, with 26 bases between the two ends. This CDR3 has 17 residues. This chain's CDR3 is CACGGRSGLGATGELFF. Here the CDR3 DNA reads TGTGCCTGCGGGGGCCGGTCCGGACTAGGGGCCACCGGGGAGCTGTTTTTT.

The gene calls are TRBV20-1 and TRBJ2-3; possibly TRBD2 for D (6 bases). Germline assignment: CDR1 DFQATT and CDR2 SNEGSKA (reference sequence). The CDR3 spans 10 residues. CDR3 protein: CSWDSNTQYF. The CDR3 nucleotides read TGCAGCTGGGACTCCAATACGCAGTATTTT.

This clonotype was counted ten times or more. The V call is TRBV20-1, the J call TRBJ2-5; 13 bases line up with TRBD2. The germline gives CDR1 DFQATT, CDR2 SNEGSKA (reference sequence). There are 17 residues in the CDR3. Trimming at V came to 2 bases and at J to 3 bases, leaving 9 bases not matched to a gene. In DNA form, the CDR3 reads TGCAGTGCTAGAACTGGGGCCGGGACTAGCGGGAAAGAGACCCAGTACTTC. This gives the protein CSARTGAGTSGKETQYF.

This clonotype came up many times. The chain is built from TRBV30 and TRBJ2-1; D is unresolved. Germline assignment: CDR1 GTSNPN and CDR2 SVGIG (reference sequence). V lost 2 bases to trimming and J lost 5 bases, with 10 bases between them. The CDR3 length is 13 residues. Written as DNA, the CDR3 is TGTGCCTGGAGTAACGGAGCCGACAATGAGCAGTTCTTC. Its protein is CAWSNGADNEQFF. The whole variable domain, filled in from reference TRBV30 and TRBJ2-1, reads SQTIHQWPATLVQPVGSPLSLECTVEGTSNPNLYWYRQAAGRGLQLLFYSVGIGQISSEVPQNLSASRPQDRQFILSSKKLLLSDSGFYLCAWSNGADNEQFFGPGTRLTVL.

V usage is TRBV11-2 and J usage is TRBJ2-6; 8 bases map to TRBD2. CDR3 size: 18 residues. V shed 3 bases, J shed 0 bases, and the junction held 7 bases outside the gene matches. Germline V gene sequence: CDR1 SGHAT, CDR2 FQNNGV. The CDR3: CASSFELAALSGANVLTF. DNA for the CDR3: TGTGCCAGCAGCTTCGAACTAGCGGCCCTCTCTGGGGCCAACGTCCTGACTTTC.

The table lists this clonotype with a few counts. The chain's CDR3 is CASTPTGERSPLHF. CDR3 DNA: TGTGCCAGCACCCCGACAGGGGAGAGGTCACCCCTCCACTTT. The chain links TRBV12-3 or TRBV12-4 to TRBJ1-6, with 8 bases matching TRBD1. The junction had 9 bases not matched to a gene; V was cut back by 7 bases and J by 10 bases. The CDR3 loop spans 14 amino acids.

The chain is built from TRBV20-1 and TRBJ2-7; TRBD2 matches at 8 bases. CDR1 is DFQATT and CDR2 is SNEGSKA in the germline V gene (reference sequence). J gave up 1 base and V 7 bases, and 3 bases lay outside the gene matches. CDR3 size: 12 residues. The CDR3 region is CSGRLASYEQYF. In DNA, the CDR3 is TGCAGTGGAAGACTAGCGTCCTACGAGCAGTACTTC.

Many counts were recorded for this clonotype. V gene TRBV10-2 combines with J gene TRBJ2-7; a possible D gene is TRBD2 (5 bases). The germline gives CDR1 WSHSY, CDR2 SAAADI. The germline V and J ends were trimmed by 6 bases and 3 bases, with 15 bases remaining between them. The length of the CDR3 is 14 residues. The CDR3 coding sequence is TGCGCCAGCAGAGGGCCGTTCGCGGGCTACGAGCAGTACTTC. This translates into CASRGPFAGYEQYF.

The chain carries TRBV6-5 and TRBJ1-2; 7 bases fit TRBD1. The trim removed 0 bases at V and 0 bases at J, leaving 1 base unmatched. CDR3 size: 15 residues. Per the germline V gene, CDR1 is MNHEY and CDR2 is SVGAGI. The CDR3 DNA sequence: TGTGCCAGCAGTTACTCGGGACAGACTAACTATGGCTACACCTTC. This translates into CASSYSGQTNYGYTF.

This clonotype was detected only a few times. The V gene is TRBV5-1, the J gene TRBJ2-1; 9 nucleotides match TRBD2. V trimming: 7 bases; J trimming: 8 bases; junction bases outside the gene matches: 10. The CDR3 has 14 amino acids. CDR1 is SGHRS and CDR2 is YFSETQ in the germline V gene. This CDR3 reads CASGAGGPGHEQFF. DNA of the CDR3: TGCGCCAGCGGGGCGGGAGGGCCTGGGCATGAGCAGTTCTTC.

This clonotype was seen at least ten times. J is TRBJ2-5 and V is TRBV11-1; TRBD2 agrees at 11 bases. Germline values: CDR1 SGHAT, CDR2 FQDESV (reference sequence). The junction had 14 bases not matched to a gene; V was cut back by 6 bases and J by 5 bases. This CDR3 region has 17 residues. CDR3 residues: CASSYATSGRDRETQYF. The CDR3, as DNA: TGTGCCAGCAGTTACGCCACTAGCGGGAGAGATCGGGAGACCCAGTACTTC.

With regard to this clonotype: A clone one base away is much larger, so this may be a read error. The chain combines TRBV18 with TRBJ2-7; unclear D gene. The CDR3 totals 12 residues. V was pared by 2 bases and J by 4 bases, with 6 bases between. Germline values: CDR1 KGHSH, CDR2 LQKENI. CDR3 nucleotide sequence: TGTGCCAGCTCACCAGCAGATTACGAGCAGTACTTC. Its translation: CASSPADYEQYF.

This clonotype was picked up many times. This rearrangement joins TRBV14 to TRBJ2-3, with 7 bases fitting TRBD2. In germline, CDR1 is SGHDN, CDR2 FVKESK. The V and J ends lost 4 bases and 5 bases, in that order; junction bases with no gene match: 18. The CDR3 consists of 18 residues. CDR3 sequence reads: CASSRPAFWGRAVDTQYF. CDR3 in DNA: TGTGCCAGCAGCCGCCCAGCCTTCTGGGGGAGGGCCGTAGATACGCAGTATTTT.

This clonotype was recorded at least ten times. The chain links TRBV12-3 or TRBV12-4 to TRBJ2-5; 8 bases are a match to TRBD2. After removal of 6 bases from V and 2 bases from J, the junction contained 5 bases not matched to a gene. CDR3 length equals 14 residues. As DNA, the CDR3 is TGTGCCAGCAGGCGAACTAGCGGTCAAGAGACCCAGTACTTC. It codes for CASRRTSGQETQYF.

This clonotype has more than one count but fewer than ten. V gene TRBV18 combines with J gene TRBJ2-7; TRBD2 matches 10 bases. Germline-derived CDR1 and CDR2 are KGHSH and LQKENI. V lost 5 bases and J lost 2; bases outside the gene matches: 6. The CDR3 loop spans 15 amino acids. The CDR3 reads CASSFGLAEAYEQYF. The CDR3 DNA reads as TGTGCCAGCTCATTTGGACTAGCGGAAGCCTACGAGCAGTACTTC.

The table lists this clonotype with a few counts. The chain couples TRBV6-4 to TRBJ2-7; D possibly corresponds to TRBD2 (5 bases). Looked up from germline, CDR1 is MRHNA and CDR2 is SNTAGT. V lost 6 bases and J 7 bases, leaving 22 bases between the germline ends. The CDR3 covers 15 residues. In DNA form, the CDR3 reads TGTGCCAGCAGCGCCCCGAGCGGAGACAACTTGGAGCAGTACTTC. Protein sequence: CASSAPSGDNLEQYF.

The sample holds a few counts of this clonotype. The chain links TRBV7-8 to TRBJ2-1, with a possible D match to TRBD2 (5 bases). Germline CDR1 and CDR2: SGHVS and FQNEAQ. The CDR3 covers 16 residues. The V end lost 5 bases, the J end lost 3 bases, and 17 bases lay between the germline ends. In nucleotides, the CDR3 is TGTGCCAGCAGCCTTATCCAAAACAGCGGCTACAATGAGCAGTTCTTC. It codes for CASSLIQNSGYNEQFF. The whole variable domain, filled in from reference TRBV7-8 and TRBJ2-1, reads GAGVSQSPRYKVAKRGQDVALRCDPISGHVSLFWYQQALGQGPEFLTYFQNEAQLDKSGLPSDRFFAERPEGSVSTLKIQRTQQEDSAVYLCASSLIQNSGYNEQFFGPGTRLTVL.

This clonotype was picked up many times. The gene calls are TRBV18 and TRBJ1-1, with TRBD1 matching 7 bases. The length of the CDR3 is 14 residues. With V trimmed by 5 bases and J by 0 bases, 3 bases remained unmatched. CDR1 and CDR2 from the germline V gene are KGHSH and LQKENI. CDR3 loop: CASSEGQMNTEAFF. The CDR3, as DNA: TGTGCCAGCTCAGAGGGACAGATGAACACTGAAGCTTTCTTT. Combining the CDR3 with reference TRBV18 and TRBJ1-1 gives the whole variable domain NAGVMQNPRHLVRRRGQEARLRCSPMKGHSHVYWYRQLPEEGLKFMVYLQKENIIDESGMPKERFSAEFPKEGPSILRIQQVVRGDSAAYFCASSEGQMNTEAFFGQGTRLTVV.

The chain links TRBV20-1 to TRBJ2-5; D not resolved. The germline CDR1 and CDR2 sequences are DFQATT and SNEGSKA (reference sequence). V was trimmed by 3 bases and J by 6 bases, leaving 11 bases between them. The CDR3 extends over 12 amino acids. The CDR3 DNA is TGCAGTGCTAGCGGGTCCTTTAAGACCCAGTACTTC. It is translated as CSASGSFKTQYF.

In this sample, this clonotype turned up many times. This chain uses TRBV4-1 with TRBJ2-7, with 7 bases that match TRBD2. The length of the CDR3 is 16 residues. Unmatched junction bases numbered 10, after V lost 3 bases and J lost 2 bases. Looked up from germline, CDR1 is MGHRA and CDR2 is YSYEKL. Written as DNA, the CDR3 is TGCGCCAGCAGCCAGGGCTCGGCGGGAGCCCCCTACGAGCAGTACTTC. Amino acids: CASSQGSAGAPYEQYF.

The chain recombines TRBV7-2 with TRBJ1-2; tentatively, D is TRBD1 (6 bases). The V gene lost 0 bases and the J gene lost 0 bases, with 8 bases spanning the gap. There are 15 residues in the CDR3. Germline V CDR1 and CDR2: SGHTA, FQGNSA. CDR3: CASSLAGQTNYGYTF. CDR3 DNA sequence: TGTGCCAGCAGCTTAGCAGGACAGACTAACTATGGCTACACCTTC.

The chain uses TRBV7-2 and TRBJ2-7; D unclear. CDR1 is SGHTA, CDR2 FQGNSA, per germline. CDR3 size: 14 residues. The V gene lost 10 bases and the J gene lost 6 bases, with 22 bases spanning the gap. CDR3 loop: CATGQPHVIGEQYF. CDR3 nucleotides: TGTGCCACCGGCCAGCCCCATGTGATAGGCGAGCAGTACTTC.

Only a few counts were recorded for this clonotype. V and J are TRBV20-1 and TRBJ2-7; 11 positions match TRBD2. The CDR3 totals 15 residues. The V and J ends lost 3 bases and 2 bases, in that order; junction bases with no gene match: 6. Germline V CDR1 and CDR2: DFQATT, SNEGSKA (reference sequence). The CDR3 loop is CSASPTSGTPYEQYF. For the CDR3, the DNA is TGCAGTGCTAGCCCGACTAGCGGGACCCCCTACGAGCAGTACTTC.